These T cell receptor beta chains were read from a single sample in a study of blood T cell repertoires in COVID-19. Libraries were prepared by immunoSEQ multiplex PCR; TCRdb keeps only in-frame clonotypes and omits some of them. The profile shows roughly 140,000 clones, just under 90% of them singletons. Sequencing input: peripheral blood. Source of these receptors: a woman of 80 years or more with acute or convalescent COVID-19. Both conserved end residues are part of each CDR3. Fields, in order: D gene, J gene, V gene, CDR3 length, clone size, CDR3 protein, CDR3 DNA. A D gene is named only where the DNA matches it firmly. The size entry is marked missing in some rows and otherwise reads once, few, many or a size class.

.,TRBJ1-1,TRBV7-3,14,.,CASSAQGLNTEAFF,TGTGCCAGCAGCGCACAGGGTCTGAACACTGAAGCTTTCTTT
.,TRBJ1-1,TRBV18,14,.,CASSPLQKNTEAFF,TGTGCCAGCTCACCACTACAGAAGAACACTGAAGCTTTCTTT
.,TRBJ1-5,TRBV7-2,14,.,CASSLTGYNQPQHF,TGTGCCAGCAGCTTAACAGGGTACAATCAGCCCCAGCATTTT
.,TRBJ1-6,TRBV6-1,15,.,CASSENQGYNSPLHF,TGTGCCAGCAGTGAAAACCAGGGATATAATTCACCCCTCCACTTT
.,TRBJ1-4,TRBV2,12,.,CASSLLQEKLFF,TGTGCCAGCAGCCTGCTACAGGAAAAACTGTTTTTT
.,TRBJ2-7,TRBV6-5,14,.,CASSRAFDSYEQYF,TGTGCCAGCAGTAGAGCCTTTGACTCCTACGAGCAGTACTTC
.,TRBJ1-2,TRBV19,15,.,CASSIGGAANYGYTF,TGTGCCAGTAGTATTGGAGGGGCTGCTAACTATGGCTACACCTTC
TRBD1,TRBJ2-7,TRBV5-1,14,.,CASSGQGAPYEQYF,TGCGCCAGCAGCGGACAGGGGGCCCCATACGAGCAGTACTTC
.,TRBJ1-2,TRBV5-1,15,.,CASSGDTATWYGYTF,TGCGCCAGCAGCGGGGACACCGCAACTTGGTATGGCTACACCTTC
.,TRBJ2-5,TRBV3-1/TRBV3-2,14,.,CASSRYSSQETQYF,TGTGCCAGCAGCCGGTATTCTAGCCAAGAGACCCAGTACTTC
TRBD1,TRBJ1-1,TRBV19,14,.,CASSVNRGATEAFF,TGTGCCAGTAGTGTCAACAGGGGGGCCACTGAAGCTTTCTTT
TRBD1,TRBJ1-2,TRBV6-6,15,.,CASSGPGQGALGYTF,TGTGCCAGCAGTGGCCCGGGACAGGGGGCTTTGGGCTACACCTTC
.,TRBJ2-1,TRBV10-3,15,few,CAISEQPSSYNEQFF,TGTGCCATCAGTGAACAGCCGAGCTCCTACAATGAGCAGTTCTTC
TRBD1,TRBJ2-2,TRBV10-3,14,.,CATGQRGNTGELFF,TGTGCCACGGGACAGCGAGGGAACACCGGGGAGCTGTTTTTT
TRBD1,TRBJ1-1,TRBV6-5,15,once,CASTDTGGAGTEAFF,TGTGCCAGCACCGACACAGGGGGCGCGGGCACTGAAGCTTTCTTT
TRBD2,TRBJ2-3,TRBV7-2,15,once,CASRASGQQGDTQYF,TGTGCCAGCAGGGCTAGCGGGCAACAAGGGGATACGCAGTATTTT
TRBD2,TRBJ2-7,TRBV15,21,once,CATSRDRLPGLAGGNFYEQYF,TGTGCCACCAGCAGAGATCGCTTGCCCGGACTAGCGGGGGGGAACTTTTACGAGCAGTACTTC
.,TRBJ1-4,TRBV2,15,.,CASSGASSAHEKLFF,TGTGCCAGCAGTGGGGCATCCTCGGCCCATGAAAAACTGTTTTTT
.,TRBJ1-1,TRBV5-1,15,.,CASSLGAGLGTEAFF,TGCGCCAGCAGCTTGGGGGCAGGGCTAGGCACTGAAGCTTTCTTT
TRBD1,TRBJ1-2,TRBV25-1,16,.,CASSDPRQGGHYGYTF,TGTGCCAGCAGTGACCCACGACAGGGGGGCCACTATGGCTACACCTTC
.,TRBJ1-4,TRBV27,17,.,CASSLFPWGGTNEKLFF,TGTGCCAGCAGTTTATTCCCCTGGGGGGGTACTAATGAAAAACTGTTTTTT
TRBD1,TRBJ2-7,TRBV14,15,.,CASSLGHRGPYEQYF,TGTGCCAGCAGCCTTGGGCACAGGGGGCCCTACGAGCAGTACTTC
.,TRBJ1-2,TRBV6-1,12,.,CASSEVSRGYTF,TGTGCCAGCAGTGAGGTTTCGAGAGGCTACACCTTC
TRBD1,TRBJ2-7,TRBV30,12,.,CAWSARQGQQYF,TGTGCCTGGAGTGCCCGACAGGGACAGCAGTACTTC
.,TRBJ2-5,TRBV19,11,.,CASSAWEVKYF,TGTGCCAGTAGTGCCTGGGAGGTAAAGTACTTC
.,TRBJ2-1,TRBV5-1,17,.,CASRPTGPGGNYNEQFF,TGCGCCAGCAGACCAACGGGACCAGGGGGGAACTACAATGAGCAGTTCTTC
.,TRBJ1-5,TRBV5-8,18,.,CASSLMTRAGSNNQPQHF,TGTGCCAGCAGCTTAATGACACGAGCAGGTAGTAACAATCAGCCCCAGCATTTT
.,TRBJ1-1,TRBV9,14,once,CASSGGLGDTEAFF,TGTGCCAGCAGCGGCGGCCTGGGAGACACTGAAGCTTTCTTT
TRBD1,TRBJ1-2,TRBV28,14,once,CASSRTGAGYGYTF,TGTGCCAGCAGTCGGACAGGAGCAGGCTATGGCTACACCTTC